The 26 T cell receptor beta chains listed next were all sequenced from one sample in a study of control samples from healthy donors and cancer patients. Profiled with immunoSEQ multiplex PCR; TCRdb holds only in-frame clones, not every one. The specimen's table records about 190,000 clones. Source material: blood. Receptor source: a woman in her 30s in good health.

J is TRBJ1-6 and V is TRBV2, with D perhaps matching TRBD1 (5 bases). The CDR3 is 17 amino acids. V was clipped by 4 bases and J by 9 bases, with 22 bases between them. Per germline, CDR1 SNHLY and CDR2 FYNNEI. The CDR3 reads CASSGRSLLKGSSPLHF. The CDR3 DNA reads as TGTGCCAGCAGTGGTCGCAGCCTTTTAAAGGGGAGTTCACCCCTCCACTTT.

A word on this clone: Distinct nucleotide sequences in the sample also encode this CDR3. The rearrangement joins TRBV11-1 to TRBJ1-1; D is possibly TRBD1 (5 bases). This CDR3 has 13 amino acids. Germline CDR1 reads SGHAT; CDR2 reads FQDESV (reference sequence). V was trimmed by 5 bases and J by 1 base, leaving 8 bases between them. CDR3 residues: CASSLGQNTEAFF. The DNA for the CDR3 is TGTGCCAGCAGCCTAGGACAGAACACTGAAGCTTTCTTT.

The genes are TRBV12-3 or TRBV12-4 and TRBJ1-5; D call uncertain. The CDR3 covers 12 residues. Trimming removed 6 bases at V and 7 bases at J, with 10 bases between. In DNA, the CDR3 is TGTGCCAGCAGCGAGGGAGGGCAGCCCCAGCATTTT. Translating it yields CASSEGGQPQHF.

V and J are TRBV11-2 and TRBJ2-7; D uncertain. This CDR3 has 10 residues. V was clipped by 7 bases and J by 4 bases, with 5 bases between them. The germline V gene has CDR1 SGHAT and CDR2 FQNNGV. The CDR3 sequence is CASKQYEQYF. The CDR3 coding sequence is TGTGCCAGCAAGCAATACGAGCAGTACTTC. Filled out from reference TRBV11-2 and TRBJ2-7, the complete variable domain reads EAGVAQSPRYKIIEKRQSVAFWCNPISGHATLYWYQQILGQGPKLLIQFQNNGVVDDSQLPKDRFSAERLKGVDSTLKIQPAKLEDSAVYLCASKQYEQYFGPGTRLTVT.

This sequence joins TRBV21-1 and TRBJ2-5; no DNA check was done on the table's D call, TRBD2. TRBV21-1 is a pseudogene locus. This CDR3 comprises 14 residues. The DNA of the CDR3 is TGTGCCAGCAGCAAAGAATTGGGGGGGGAGACCCAGTACTTC. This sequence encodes CASSKELGGETQYF.

CDR3 in DNA: TGTGCCAGCAGTTCCGGGGGGGCCCCCTATAATTCACCCCTCCACTTT. Protein product: CASSSGGAPYNSPLHF. The chain is built from TRBV28 and TRBJ1-6, with D possibly being TRBD1 (6 bases). Trimming took 4 bases from V and 2 from J, leaving 12 bases between them. The germline gives CDR1 MDHEN, CDR2 SYDVKM. The CDR3 covers 16 residues.

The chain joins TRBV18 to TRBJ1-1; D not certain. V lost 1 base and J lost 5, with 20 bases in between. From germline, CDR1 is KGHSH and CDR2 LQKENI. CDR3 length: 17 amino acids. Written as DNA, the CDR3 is TGTGCCAGCTCACCACTCTCGGTACTGGATACGGGAACTGAAGCTTTCTTT. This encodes CASSPLSVLDTGTEAFF.

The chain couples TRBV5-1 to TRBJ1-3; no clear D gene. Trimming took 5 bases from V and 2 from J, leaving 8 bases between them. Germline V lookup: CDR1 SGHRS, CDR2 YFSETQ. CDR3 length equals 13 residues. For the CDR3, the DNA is TGCGCCAGCAGGTGGGGAACTGGAAACACCATATATTTT. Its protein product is CASRWGTGNTIYF.

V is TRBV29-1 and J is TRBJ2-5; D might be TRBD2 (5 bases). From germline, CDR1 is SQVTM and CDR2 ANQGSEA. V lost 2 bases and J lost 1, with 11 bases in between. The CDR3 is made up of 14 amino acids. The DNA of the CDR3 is TGCAGCGTTGAACGCGGCGGGCCCCAAGAGACCCAGTACTTC. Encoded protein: CSVERGGPQETQYF.

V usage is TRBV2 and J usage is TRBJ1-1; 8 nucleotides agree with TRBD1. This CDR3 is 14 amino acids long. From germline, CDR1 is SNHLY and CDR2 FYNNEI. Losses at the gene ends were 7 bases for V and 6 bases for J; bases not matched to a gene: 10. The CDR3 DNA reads TGTGCCAGCACCCTGGTGGACAGGGCCCCTGAAGCTTTCTTT. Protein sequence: CASTLVDRAPEAFF.

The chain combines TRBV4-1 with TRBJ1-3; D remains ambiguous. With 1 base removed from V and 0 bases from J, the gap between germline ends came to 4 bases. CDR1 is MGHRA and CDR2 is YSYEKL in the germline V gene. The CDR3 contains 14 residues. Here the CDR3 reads CASSQGHSGNTIYF. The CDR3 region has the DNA TGCGCCAGCAGCCAAGGCCACTCTGGAAACACCATATATTTT.

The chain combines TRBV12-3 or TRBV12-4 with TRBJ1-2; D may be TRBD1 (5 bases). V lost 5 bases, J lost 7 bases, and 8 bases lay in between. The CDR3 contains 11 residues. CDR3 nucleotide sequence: TGTGCCAGCAGTCGGGGACGTGGCTACACCTTC. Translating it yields CASSRGRGYTF.

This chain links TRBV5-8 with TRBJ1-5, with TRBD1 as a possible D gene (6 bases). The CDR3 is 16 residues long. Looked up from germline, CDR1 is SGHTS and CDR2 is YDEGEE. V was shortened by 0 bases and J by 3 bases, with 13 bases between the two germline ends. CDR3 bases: TGTGCCAGCAGCTTGGCTTTATGGGGGGCCAATCAGCCCCAGCATTTT. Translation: CASSLALWGANQPQHF.

The CDR3 region is CASSLGSGLSPKNIQYF. CDR3 sequence (DNA): TGTGCCAGCAGCTTAGGCTCGGGACTTTCACCCAAAAACATTCAGTACTTC. This chain links TRBV7-2 with TRBJ2-4, with TRBD2 as a possible D gene (6 bases). CDR1 and CDR2 (germline): SGHTA, FQGNSA. V lost 1 base, J lost 2 bases, and 15 bases lay in between. The CDR3 loop spans 17 amino acids.

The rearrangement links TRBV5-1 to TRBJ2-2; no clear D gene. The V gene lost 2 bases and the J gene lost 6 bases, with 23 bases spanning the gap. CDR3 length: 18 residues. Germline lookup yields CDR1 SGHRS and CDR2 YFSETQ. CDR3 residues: CASSLFAVDLGIPGELFF. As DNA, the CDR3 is TGCGCCAGCAGCTTATTCGCCGTCGACTTGGGGATCCCCGGGGAGCTGTTTTTT.

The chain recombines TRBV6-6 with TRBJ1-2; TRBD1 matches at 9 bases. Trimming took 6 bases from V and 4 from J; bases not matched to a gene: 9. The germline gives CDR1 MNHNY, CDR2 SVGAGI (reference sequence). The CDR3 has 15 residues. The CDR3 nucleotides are TGTGCCAGCAGCTTAAGGGACAGGGTACTCTATGGCTACACCTTC. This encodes CASSLRDRVLYGYTF.

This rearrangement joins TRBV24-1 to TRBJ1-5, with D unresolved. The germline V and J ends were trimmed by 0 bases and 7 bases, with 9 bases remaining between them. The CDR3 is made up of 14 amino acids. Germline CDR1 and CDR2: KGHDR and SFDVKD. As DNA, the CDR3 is TGTGCCACCAGTGATTTGTCTGGTTCCCAGCCCCAGCATTTT. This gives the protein CATSDLSGSQPQHF.

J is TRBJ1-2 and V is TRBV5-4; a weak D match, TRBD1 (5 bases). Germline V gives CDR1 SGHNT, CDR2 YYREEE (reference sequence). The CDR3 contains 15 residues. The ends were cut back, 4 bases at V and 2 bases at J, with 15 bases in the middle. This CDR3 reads CASSLSDSRNYGYTF. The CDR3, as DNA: TGTGCCAGCAGCCTCTCCGACAGCCGAAACTATGGCTACACCTTC.

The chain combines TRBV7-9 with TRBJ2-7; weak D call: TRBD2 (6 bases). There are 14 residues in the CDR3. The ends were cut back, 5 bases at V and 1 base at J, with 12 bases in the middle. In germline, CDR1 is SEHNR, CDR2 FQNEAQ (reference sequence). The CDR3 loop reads CASSPSSDSYEQYF. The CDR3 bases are TGTGCCAGCAGCCCCTCTAGCGATTCCTACGAGCAGTACTTC.

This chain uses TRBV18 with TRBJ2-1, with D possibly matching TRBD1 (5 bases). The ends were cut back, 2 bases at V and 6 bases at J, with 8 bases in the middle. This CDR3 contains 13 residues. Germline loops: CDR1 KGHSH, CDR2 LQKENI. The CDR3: CASSPGQGNEQFF. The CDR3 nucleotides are TGTGCCAGCTCACCAGGGCAGGGCAATGAGCAGTTCTTC.

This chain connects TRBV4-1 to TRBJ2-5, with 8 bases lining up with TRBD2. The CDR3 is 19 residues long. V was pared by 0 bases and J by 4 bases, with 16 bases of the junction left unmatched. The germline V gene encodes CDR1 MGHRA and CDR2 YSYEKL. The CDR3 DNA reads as TGCGCCAGCAGCCAAGAACCCCCGCTTCCTATAGCGGGGTTAGAGACCCAGTACTTC. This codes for CASSQEPPLPIAGLETQYF.

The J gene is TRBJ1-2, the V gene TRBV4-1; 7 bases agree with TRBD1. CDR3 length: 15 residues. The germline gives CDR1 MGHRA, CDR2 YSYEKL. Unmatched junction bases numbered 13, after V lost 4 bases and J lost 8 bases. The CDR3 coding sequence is TGCGCCAGCAGCCCCCGGTTAGAGGGGGCGCACGGCTACACCTTC. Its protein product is CASSPRLEGAHGYTF.

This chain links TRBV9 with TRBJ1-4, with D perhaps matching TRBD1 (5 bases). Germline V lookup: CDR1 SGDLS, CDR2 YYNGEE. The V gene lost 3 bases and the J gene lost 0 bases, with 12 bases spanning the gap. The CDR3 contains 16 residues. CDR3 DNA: TGTGCCAGCAGCGCAACAGGTTTAGCAACTAATGAAAAACTGTTTTTT. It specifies CASSATGLATNEKLFF.

CDR3 nucleotide sequence: TGTGCCAGCAGCTTATTATCCGAGACCGGGGAGCTGTTTTTT. Translating gives CASSLLSETGELFF. The chain combines TRBV7-8 with TRBJ2-2; D call uncertain. The CDR3 has 14 amino acids. Per the germline V gene, CDR1 is SGHVS and CDR2 is FQNEAQ. Deletions cut 2 bases from V and 5 bases from J, with 9 bases between.

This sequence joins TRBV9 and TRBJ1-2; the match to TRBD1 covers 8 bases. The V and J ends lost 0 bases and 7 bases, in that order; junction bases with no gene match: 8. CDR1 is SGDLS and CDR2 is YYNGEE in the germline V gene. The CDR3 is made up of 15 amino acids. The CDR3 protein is CASSVAGGVQGGYTF. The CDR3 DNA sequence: TGTGCCAGCAGCGTAGCAGGGGGCGTCCAGGGTGGCTACACCTTC. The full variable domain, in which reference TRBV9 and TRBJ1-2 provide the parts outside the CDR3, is DSGVTQTPKHLITATGQRVTLRCSPRSGDLSVYWYQQSLDQGLQFLIQYYNGEERAKGNILERFSAQQFPDLHSELNLSSLELGDSALYFCASSVAGGVQGGYTFGSGTRLTVV.

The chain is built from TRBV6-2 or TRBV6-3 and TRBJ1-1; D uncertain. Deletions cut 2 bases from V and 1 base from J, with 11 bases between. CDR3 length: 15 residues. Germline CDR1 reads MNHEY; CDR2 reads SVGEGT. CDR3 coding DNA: TGTGCCAGCAGTTACGGCGGGATTTCGAACACTGAAGCTTTCTTT. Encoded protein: CASSYGGISNTEAFF.